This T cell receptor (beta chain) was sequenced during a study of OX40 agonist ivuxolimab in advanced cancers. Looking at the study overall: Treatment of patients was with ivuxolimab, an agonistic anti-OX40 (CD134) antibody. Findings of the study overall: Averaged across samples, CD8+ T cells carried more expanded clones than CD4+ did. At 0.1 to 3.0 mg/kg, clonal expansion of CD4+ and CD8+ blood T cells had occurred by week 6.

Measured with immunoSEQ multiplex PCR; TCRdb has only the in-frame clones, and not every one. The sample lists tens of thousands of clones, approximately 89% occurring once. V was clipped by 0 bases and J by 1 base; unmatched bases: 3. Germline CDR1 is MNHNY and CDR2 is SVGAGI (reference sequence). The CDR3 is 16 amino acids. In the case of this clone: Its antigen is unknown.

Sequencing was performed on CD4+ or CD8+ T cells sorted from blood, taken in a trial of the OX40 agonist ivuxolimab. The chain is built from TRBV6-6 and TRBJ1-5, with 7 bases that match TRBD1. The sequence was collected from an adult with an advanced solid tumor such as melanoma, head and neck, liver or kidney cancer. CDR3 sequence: CASSYSQGVSNQPQHF. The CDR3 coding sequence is TGTGCCAGCAGTTACTCTCAGGGGGTCAGCAATCAGCCCCAGCATTTT.